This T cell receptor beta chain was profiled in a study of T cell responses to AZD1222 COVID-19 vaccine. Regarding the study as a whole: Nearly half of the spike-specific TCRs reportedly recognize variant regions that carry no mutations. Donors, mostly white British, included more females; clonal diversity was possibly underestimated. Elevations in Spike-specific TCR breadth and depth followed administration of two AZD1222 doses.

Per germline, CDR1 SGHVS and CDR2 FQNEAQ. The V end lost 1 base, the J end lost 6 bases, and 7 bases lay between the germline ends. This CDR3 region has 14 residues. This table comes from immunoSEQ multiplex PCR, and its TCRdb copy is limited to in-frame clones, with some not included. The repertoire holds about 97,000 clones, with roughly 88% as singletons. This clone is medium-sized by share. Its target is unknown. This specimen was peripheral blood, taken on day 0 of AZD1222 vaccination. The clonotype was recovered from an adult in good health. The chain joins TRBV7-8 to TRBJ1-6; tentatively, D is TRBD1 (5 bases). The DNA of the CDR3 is TGTGCCAGCAGCTTAGGGGGGAGTAATTCACCCCTCCACTTT. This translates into CASSLGGSNSPLHF.